This passage covers 29 T cell receptor beta chains from one sample sequenced in a study of cytomegalovirus exposure and HLA in healthy donors (dated by TCRdb to about 2017). Library preparation employed the immunoSEQ multiplex PCR assay. A mixture of 60 forward primers for TCR Vbeta segments and 13 reverse primers for TCR Jbeta segments was used in the multiplex PCR. TCRdb carries this immuneACCESS record with in-frame sequences only. Its versions omit some clonotypes, under half of them owing to an unresolved V gene in the studies checked, with the rest unexplained. Across this sample there are 150,000 to 200,000 clones, with around 83% seen only once. The ten largest clones take up about 2.5% of the sample. Source material: PBMCs. The receptors here all came from a man in his thirties or forties in good health and CMV-seropositive.

This chain joins TRBV6-5 and TRBJ2-1, with 7 bases identical to TRBD2. The CDR3 length is 16 residues. The V gene's germline CDR1 is MNHEY and CDR2 SVGAGI. With V trimmed by 0 bases and J by 1 base, 3 bases remained unmatched. The CDR3 protein is CASSYSPGGSYNEQFF. The DNA for the CDR3 is TGTGCCAGCAGTTACTCGCCGGGAGGATCCTACAATGAGCAGTTCTTC.

V usage is TRBV27 and J usage is TRBJ2-1; the D gene is possibly TRBD2 (6 bases). V lost 5 bases and J lost 3, with 14 bases in between. The V gene's germline CDR1 is MNHEY and CDR2 SMNVEV (reference sequence). CDR3 length: 15 amino acids. DNA for the CDR3: TGTGCCAGCAGTCCCCGGGAGACAATCTACAATGAGCAGTTCTTC. This gives the protein CASSPRETIYNEQFF.

CDR3 DNA sequence: TGTGCCAGTAGTGGGGGGGCGGGGCAGCCCCAGCATTTT. It encodes CASSGGAGQPQHF. The gene calls are TRBV19 and TRBJ1-5, with D maybe TRBD1 (6 bases). Germline assignment: CDR1 LNHDA and CDR2 SQIVND (reference sequence). Trimming removed 5 bases at V and 7 bases at J, with 12 bases between. The CDR3 sequence is 13 residues long.

The chain carries TRBV7-9 and TRBJ2-1; D not resolved. Trimming stripped 1 base from V and 7 bases from J, with 5 bases between. Germline V CDR1 and CDR2: SEHNR, FQNEAQ (reference sequence). The CDR3 extends over 12 amino acids. CDR3 in DNA: TGTGCCAGCAGCTTAGAGCTAAATGAGCAGTTCTTC. Residues: CASSLELNEQFF.

The chain is built from TRBV11-2 and TRBJ1-3, with a possible D match to TRBD1 (6 bases). Per germline, CDR1 SGHAT and CDR2 FQNNGV. Between the trimmed V and J ends, which lost 4 bases and 0 bases, there was a span of 7 bases. The length of the CDR3 is 14 residues. The CDR3 region is CASSSGVSGNTIYF. In DNA, the CDR3 is TGTGCCAGCAGCTCAGGGGTCTCTGGAAACACCATATATTTT. The full variable domain, with the rest looked up from reference TRBV11-2 and TRBJ1-3, is EAGVAQSPRYKIIEKRQSVAFWCNPISGHATLYWYQQILGQGPKLLIQFQNNGVVDDSQLPKDRFSAERLKGVDSTLKIQPAKLEDSAVYLCASSSGVSGNTIYFGEGSWLTVV.

V gene TRBV9 combines with J gene TRBJ2-3; tentatively, D is TRBD2 (6 bases). CDR3 size: 16 residues. CDR1 and CDR2 (germline): SGDLS, YYNGEE. The V gene lost 0 bases and the J gene lost 2 bases, with 13 bases spanning the gap. The CDR3 DNA sequence: TGTGCCAGCAGCGTAGATCGGGCGGGATTCACAGATACGCAGTATTTT. Translated, it gives CASSVDRAGFTDTQYF.

The V call is TRBV10-3, the J call TRBJ2-7; 9 bases are shared with TRBD1. The V gene's germline CDR1 is ENHRY and CDR2 SYGVKD. This CDR3 contains 14 residues. J gave up 4 bases and V 5 bases, and 6 bases lay outside the gene matches. This chain's CDR3 is CAISQGDRAYEQYF. In DNA form, the CDR3 reads TGTGCCATCAGTCAGGGGGACAGGGCTTACGAGCAGTACTTC.

The rearrangement uses TRBV25-1 and TRBJ1-3; tentative D call: TRBD1 (5 bases). Germline V gene lookup returns CDR1 MGHDK and CDR2 SYGVNS. The CDR3 runs to 18 residues. V lost 3 bases, J lost 0 bases, and 18 bases lay in between. CDR3 nucleotide sequence: TGTGCCAGCAGTGACTCAAGGGGAGGGCAGTACTCTGGAAACACCATATATTTT. Translating it yields CASSDSRGGQYSGNTIYF.

Here the CDR3 DNA reads TGTGCCAGCAGTTACTCTCCGCGAAACACCGGGGAGCTGTTTTTT. Its translation is CASSYSPRNTGELFF. The chain is built from TRBV6-5 and TRBJ2-2; D is unclear. The CDR3 is 15 amino acids. With 0 bases removed from V and 2 bases from J, the gap between germline ends came to 7 bases. Germline V lookup: CDR1 MNHEY, CDR2 SVGAGI.

The chain combines TRBV5-1 with TRBJ1-1, with D perhaps TRBD1 (5 bases). Trimming left V 0 bases short and J 3 bases short, with 18 bases between. The CDR3 runs to 17 residues. Germline V gene sequence: CDR1 SGHRS, CDR2 YFSETQ. CDR3 DNA sequence: TGCGCCAGCAGCTTGGCTGGGCAGGGAGGTCACTACACTGAAGCTTTCTTT. Translated: CASSLAGQGGHYTEAFF.

The chain carries TRBV11-2 and TRBJ2-7; D is unresolved. CDR1 and CDR2 (germline): SGHAT, FQNNGV. Trimming took 1 base from V and 3 from J, leaving 10 bases between them. The CDR3 has 14 residues. As DNA, the CDR3 is TGTGCCAGCAGCTTAGGCTTCGGAAACTACGAGCAGTACGTC. Translating it yields CASSLGFGNYEQYV.

This clone was seen just once. The gene calls are TRBV7-9 and TRBJ2-7; no firm D call. Germline V gene data show CDR1 as SEHNR and CDR2 as FQNEAQ (reference sequence). This CDR3 is built from 14 residues. CDR3 DNA sequence: TGTTCCATCCATATTCTTCGCAGAACCTACGAGCAGTACTTC. The encoded protein is CSIHILRRTYEQYF.

The chain links TRBV4-2 to TRBJ1-2; the D is unclear. The CDR3 is 13 residues long. V was pared by 4 bases and J by 6 bases, with 12 bases between. Germline CDR1 LGHNA, CDR2 YNFKEQ. DNA of the CDR3: TGTGCCAGCAGCCTTCGGGTCGGGAATGGCTACACCTTC. This codes for CASSLRVGNGYTF.

In DNA, the CDR3 is TGTGCCAGCAGCCAGGGACAATACAATGAGCAGTTCTTC. Translating gives CASSQGQYNEQFF. V gene TRBV9 combines with J gene TRBJ2-1; D is possibly TRBD1 (6 bases). The germline CDR1 and CDR2 sequences are SGDLS and YYNGEE. Trimming cost V 4 bases and J 4 bases, with 9 bases left between them. The CDR3 consists of 13 residues. The full variable domain, with the rest looked up from reference TRBV9 and TRBJ2-1, is DSGVTQTPKHLITATGQRVTLRCSPRSGDLSVYWYQQSLDQGLQFLIQYYNGEERAKGNILERFSAQQFPDLHSELNLSSLELGDSALYFCASSQGQYNEQFFGPGTRLTVL.

This chain links TRBV25-1 with TRBJ1-6; the match to TRBD1 covers 11 bases. This CDR3 is built from 17 residues. Germline assignment: CDR1 MGHDK and CDR2 SYGVNS. V lost 4 bases and J lost 8; bases outside the gene matches: 10. The CDR3, as DNA: TGTGCCAGCAGTGGTGTGGACAGGGGGCTCAGGGATTCACCCCTCCACTTT. Translating gives CASSGVDRGLRDSPLHF.

The genes are TRBV13 and TRBJ2-2, with 9 bases aligning to TRBD1. V shed 5 bases and J 4 bases; nucleotides not matched to a gene: 5. There are 15 residues in the CDR3. Germline V gene sequence: CDR1 PRHDT, CDR2 FYEKMQ (reference sequence). CDR3 loop: CASSLGQGGTGELFF. DNA for the CDR3: TGTGCCAGCAGCCTGGGACAGGGTGGCACCGGGGAGCTGTTTTTT. The full variable domain, its missing parts supplied by reference TRBV13 and TRBJ2-2, is AAGVIQSPRHLIKEKRETATLKCYPIPRHDTVYWYQQGPGQDPQFLISFYEKMQSDKGSIPDRFSAQQFSDYHSELNMSSLELGDSALYFCASSLGQGGTGELFFGEGSRLTVL.

The chain combines TRBV19 with TRBJ2-3; possibly TRBD1 for D (6 bases). Trimming took 7 bases from V and 2 from J, leaving 13 bases between them. The CDR3 runs to 14 residues. Germline lookup yields CDR1 LNHDA and CDR2 SQIVND (reference sequence). CDR3 region: CASNNDRYTDTQYF. For the CDR3, the DNA is TGTGCCAGTAATAACGACAGGTACACAGATACGCAGTATTTT.

This clone was counted a single time. The chain recombines TRBV2 with TRBJ2-5; unclear D gene. Trimming shortened V by 5 bases and J by 0 bases, and 16 bases separated the two germline ends. Germline V gene lookup returns CDR1 SNHLY and CDR2 FYNNEI. The CDR3 spans 16 residues. The CDR3 protein is CASSFTASSYQETQYF. CDR3 in DNA: TGTGCCAGCAGTTTTACAGCTTCCTCGTACCAAGAGACCCAGTACTTC. The complete variable domain, with remaining parts taken from reference TRBV2 and TRBJ2-5, reads EPEVTQTPSHQVTQMGQEVILRCVPISNHLYFYWYRQILGQKVEFLVSFYNNEISEKSEIFDDQFSVERPDGSNFTLKIRSTKLEDSAMYFCASSFTASSYQETQYFGPGTRLLVL.

The chain carries TRBV7-2 and TRBJ2-5; 7 bases map to TRBD2. The J call may be mistaken, given a closer DNA end match to TRBJ2-7. The CDR3 length is 15 residues. Germline V gene sequence: CDR1 SGHTA, CDR2 FQGNSA. The chain's CDR3 is CASSLARTSSYEQYF. In DNA, the CDR3 is TGTGCCAGCAGCTTAGCAAGGACTAGTTCCTACGAGCAGTACTTC.

The chain links TRBV27 to TRBJ2-2; TRBD2 matches at 9 bases. With V trimmed by 5 bases and J by 7 bases, 20 bases remained unmatched. The CDR3 is 19 amino acids. Looked up from germline, CDR1 is MNHEY and CDR2 is SMNVEV (reference sequence). CDR3 sequence: CASSTTGTTLAGAGGELFF. The CDR3 DNA sequence: TGTGCCAGCAGTACGACAGGGACAACTTTAGCGGGAGCGGGCGGGGAGCTGTTTTTT.

The rearrangement joins TRBV4-3 to TRBJ2-7; D gene unclear. Trimming removed 1 base at V and 2 bases at J, with 9 bases between. Germline loops: CDR1 LGHNA, CDR2 YSLEER. The CDR3 length is 14 residues. The DNA for the CDR3 is TGCGCCAGCAGCCAAGGTCTGTCTACCTACGAGCAGTACTTC. Its translation is CASSQGLSTYEQYF.

The sample holds one count of this clone. The J gene is TRBJ1-4, the V gene TRBV7-6, with D tentatively TRBD1 (6 bases). Germline values: CDR1 SGHVS, CDR2 FNYEAQ. The length of the CDR3 is 16 residues. V lost 3 bases and J lost 8, with 19 bases in between. The CDR3 is CASSLGARVGGEKLFF. CDR3 in DNA: TGTGCCAGCAGCTTGGGGGCGAGGGTAGGTGGAGAAAAACTGTTTTTT.

This clone was counted between two and nine times. CDR3 DNA sequence: TGTGCCAGCAGTTTATCCGTCCAGGGCGGCACTGAAGCTTTCTTT. It is translated as CASSLSVQGGTEAFF. The V gene is TRBV27, the J gene TRBJ1-1; TRBD1 might be the D (5 bases). Trimming stripped 0 bases from V and 4 bases from J, with 12 bases between. From germline, CDR1 is MNHEY and CDR2 SMNVEV (reference sequence). The length of the CDR3 is 15 residues.

V is TRBV6-4 and J is TRBJ2-3; 12 bases fit TRBD2. The CDR3 consists of 16 residues. Germline assignment: CDR1 MRHNA and CDR2 SNTAGT. V dropped 2 bases and J dropped 0; count of bases not matched to a gene: 0. CDR3: CASSDGTSGSTDTQYF. The CDR3 nucleotides read TGTGCCAGCAGTGACGGGACTAGCGGGAGCACAGATACGCAGTATTTT.

The V gene is TRBV7-8, the J gene TRBJ2-5; D perhaps matches TRBD2 (6 bases). Trimming removed 2 bases from V and 5 bases from J, with 21 bases in between. The germline V gene encodes CDR1 SGHVS and CDR2 FQNEAQ. This CDR3 comprises 17 residues. The CDR3 coding sequence is TGTGCCAGCAGCTTACCCACACTTAAGCGGGTTTGGGAGACCCAGTACTTC. It is translated as CASSLPTLKRVWETQYF.

This clone was detected a few times. The chain uses TRBV11-2 and TRBJ2-1; a possible D gene is TRBD2 (6 bases). Germline loops: CDR1 SGHAT, CDR2 FQNNGV. This CDR3 contains 14 residues. V dropped 5 bases and J dropped 4 bases, with 12 bases sitting between them. CDR3 DNA: TGTGCCAGCAGCCCACTCGGGACTTACAATGAGCAGTTCTTC. This sequence encodes CASSPLGTYNEQFF.

The chain employs TRBV5-6 and TRBJ2-1; 11 nucleotides line up with TRBD2. Trimming cost V 3 bases and J 4 bases; bases outside gene matches: 3. CDR3 length: 15 amino acids. The V gene's germline CDR1 is SGHDT and CDR2 YYEEEE. CDR3 coding DNA: TGTGCCAGCAGCTACACTAGCGGGAGTTACAATGAGCAGTTCTTC. It is translated as CASSYTSGSYNEQFF.

This sequence joins TRBV27 and TRBJ2-7; D perhaps matches TRBD2 (7 bases). V shed 5 bases and J shed 3 bases, with 17 bases lying between them. Per germline, CDR1 MNHEY and CDR2 SMNVEV (reference sequence). The CDR3 loop spans 15 amino acids. CDR3 nucleotides: TGTGCCAGCAGTGACCTAGGGGGGGCGGGCTACGAGCAGTACTTC. This translates into CASSDLGGAGYEQYF.

The chain joins TRBV18 to TRBJ2-3; 8 bases fit TRBD2. This CDR3 has 17 residues. Per germline, CDR1 KGHSH and CDR2 LQKENI. J was trimmed by 3 bases and V by 5 bases; bases with no gene match: 13. CDR3 nucleotide sequence: TGTGCCAGCTCAAGTTTCAAGGCTAGCGGGTTAACAGATACGCAGTATTTT. It translates to CASSSFKASGLTDTQYF.